This T cell receptor (beta chain) originates from a study of spatial heterogeneity in lung cancer. Study-level background: Sequences of the beta chain were consistently detected in greater numbers than alpha-chain sequences.

TCRdb reanalysed the 5' RACE reads using MiXCR and keeps one entry per CDR3 protein. The sample consists of more than 50,000 distinct CDR3 sequences, roughly 7.5% of them appearing once. Documented time point: sample taken at primary tumor resection. Without sorting, whole RNA was sequenced from tumor, nontumor lung or frozen PBMC. The 70 or so donors had untreated early-stage non-small cell lung cancer. CDR3 length equals 12 residues. Per the germline V gene, CDR1 is DFQATT and CDR2 is SNEGSKA (reference sequence). The V end lost 1 base, the J end lost 1 base, and 4 bases lay between the germline ends.

The receptor was derived from a female donor with early-stage non-small cell lung cancer. This specimen was PBMCs, taken at surgery. The V gene is TRBV20-1, the J gene TRBJ1-1; D gene ambiguous. The CDR3 DNA reads as TGCAGTGCTAGAGGGCAGAACACTGAAGCTTTCTTT. This codes for CSARGQNTEAFF.